This passage covers 17 T cell receptor beta chains from one sample sequenced in a study of Tregs in tolerant kidney transplant recipients. Assay used: immunoSEQ multiplex PCR; TCRdb lists only in-frame clones, some missing. The sample shows 110,000 or so clones, around 94% of them seen only once. Sequencing was performed on CD4+ T cells from blood. These receptors all come from a human donor in good health.

The CDR3, as DNA: TGTGCCAGCAGTGAAGCTAATGGGGAGGGGTACGAGCAGTACTTC. This gives the protein CASSEANGEGYEQYF. This chain links TRBV6-1 with TRBJ2-7; 7 bases agree with TRBD2. The germline gives CDR1 MNHNS, CDR2 SASEGT. The length of the CDR3 is 15 residues. V trimming: 0 bases; J trimming: 4 bases; junction bases outside the gene matches: 6.

The chain links TRBV6-1 to TRBJ2-7, with 12 bases matching TRBD2. Per germline, CDR1 MNHNS and CDR2 SASEGT. CDR3 size: 15 residues. V shed 6 bases and J 3 bases; nucleotides not matched to a gene: 6. The CDR3 DNA sequence: TGTGCCAGCAGGTCTAGCGGGAGGGACCACTACGAGCAGTACTTC. Its translation: CASRSSGRDHYEQYF.

The chain is built from TRBV9 and TRBJ1-4; no definite D call. The ends were cut back, 6 bases at V and 0 bases at J, with 12 bases in the middle. CDR3 length: 15 amino acids. Germline assignment: CDR1 SGDLS and CDR2 YYNGEE. The DNA of the CDR3 is TGTGCCAGCACCAGAGGACCCACAACTAATGAAAAACTGTTTTTT. Protein: CASTRGPTTNEKLFF. Using reference TRBV9 and TRBJ1-4 for the parts outside the CDR3, the full variable domain is DSGVTQTPKHLITATGQRVTLRCSPRSGDLSVYWYQQSLDQGLQFLIQYYNGEERAKGNILERFSAQQFPDLHSELNLSSLELGDSALYFCASTRGPTTNEKLFFGSGTQLSVL.

The CDR3 loop is CASSLRDRGSNEQFF. CDR3 in DNA: TGTGCCAGCAGTCTCCGGGACAGGGGAAGCAATGAGCAGTTCTTC. This chain connects TRBV27 to TRBJ2-1, with 10 bases identical to TRBD1. V lost 5 bases and J lost 6; bases outside the gene matches: 7. The CDR3 runs to 15 residues. Germline lookup yields CDR1 MNHEY and CDR2 SMNVEV (reference sequence).

CDR3 residues: CASSLVLRREGETQYF. CDR3 in DNA: TGTGCCAGCAGCTTAGTCCTTCGGCGGGAGGGGGAGACCCAGTACTTC. The chain combines TRBV7-2 with TRBJ2-5, with TRBD2 matching 9 bases. Trimming removed 1 base from V and 5 bases from J; junction bases left unmatched: 8. Per germline, CDR1 SGHTA and CDR2 FQGNSA. The CDR3 is made up of 16 amino acids. Supplemented by reference TRBV7-2 and TRBJ2-5, the full variable domain reads GAGVSQSPSNKVTEKGKDVELRCDPISGHTALYWYRQSLGQGLEFLIYFQGNSAPDKSGLPSDRFSAERTGGSVSTLTIQRTQQEDSAVYLCASSLVLRREGETQYFGPGTRLLVL.

The chain is built from TRBV11-2 and TRBJ2-3; D unresolved. Trimming removed 8 bases from V and 0 bases from J, with 12 bases in between. CDR3 size: 14 residues. The germline V gene has CDR1 SGHAT and CDR2 FQNNGV. CDR3 loop: CASLPSSSTDTQYF. For the CDR3, the DNA is TGTGCCAGCTTGCCCAGCTCTAGCACAGATACGCAGTATTTT.

The chain employs TRBV6-6 and TRBJ1-1; 7 bases agree with TRBD1. This CDR3 spans 15 amino acids. Germline-derived CDR1 and CDR2 are MNHNY and SVGAGI (reference sequence). Trimming took 5 bases from V and 1 from J; bases not matched to a gene: 7. The CDR3 DNA follows: TGTGCCAGCAGTAAAACGGGACAGAGGAACACTGAAGCTTTCTTT. It is translated as CASSKTGQRNTEAFF.

The genes are TRBV5-1 and TRBJ2-3, with TRBD2 identical over 9 bases. The CDR3 has 16 residues. The germline gives CDR1 SGHRS, CDR2 YFSETQ. With V trimmed by 0 bases and J by 0 bases, 2 bases remained unmatched. CDR3 protein: CASSLGLAASTDTQYF. The CDR3 DNA is TGCGCCAGCAGCTTGGGACTAGCGGCTAGCACAGATACGCAGTATTTT.

This clone was counted a single time. This chain joins TRBV30 and TRBJ1-5; D is undetermined. V lost 5 bases to trimming and J lost 4 bases, with 15 bases between them. This CDR3 has 14 amino acids. From germline, CDR1 is GTSNPN and CDR2 SVGIG (reference sequence). The CDR3 sequence: CAWSNHSLNQPQHF. CDR3 nucleotide sequence: TGTGCCTGGTCCAATCACAGTTTAAATCAGCCCCAGCATTTT.

This chain uses TRBV6-6 with TRBJ1-2; 8 positions agree with TRBD1. J lost 2 bases, V lost 8 bases, and 10 bases had no gene match. The CDR3 length is 15 residues. Germline CDR1 reads MNHNY; CDR2 reads SVGAGI (reference sequence). The CDR3 reads CASCRTGWKNYGYTF. The CDR3 DNA sequence: TGTGCCAGCTGTAGGACAGGGTGGAAGAACTATGGCTACACCTTC.

The V and J genes are TRBV5-4 and TRBJ1-2; D is perhaps TRBD1 (5 bases). CDR1 SGHNT and CDR2 YYREEE come from the germline V gene (reference sequence). V dropped 1 base and J dropped 8 bases, with 12 bases sitting between them. CDR3 length: 13 amino acids. The CDR3 DNA follows: TGTGCCAGCAGCTTGTTGGCGAGGACAGGCTACACCTTC. Protein product: CASSLLARTGYTF.

On this clone: The junction and the germline gene differ at one end; a read error may be behind it. The V and J genes are TRBV10-2 and TRBJ1-2, with a tentative D call TRBD1 (6 bases). The length of the CDR3 is 12 residues. Germline V gene lookup returns CDR1 WSHSY and CDR2 SAAADI. The CDR3: CASRVWGHLTSF. The CDR3 bases are TGCGCCAGCAGGGTATGGGGACATTTGACCTCCTTC.

The V call is TRBV5-1, the J call TRBJ1-5; 7 bases are a match to TRBD1. Germline V gene data show CDR1 as SGHRS and CDR2 as YFSETQ. Unmatched junction bases numbered 2, after V lost 2 bases and J lost 6 bases. CDR3 length equals 13 residues. The CDR3 sequence: CASSFNRGQPQHF. The CDR3 nucleotides are TGCGCCAGCAGCTTTAACAGGGGTCAGCCCCAGCATTTT.

This clone was observed once. The rearrangement links TRBV5-6 to TRBJ2-1; 7 bases are a match to TRBD2. Germline CDR1 reads SGHDT; CDR2 reads YYEEEE. V lost 7 bases to trimming and J lost 6 bases; unmatched junction nucleotides: 4. The CDR3 is 12 amino acids. For the CDR3, the DNA is TGTGCCAGCCGGGCTAGCGGCAATGAGCAGTTCTTC. Its translation is CASRASGNEQFF.

The genes are TRBV5-1 and TRBJ2-1; perhaps TRBD2 as D (6 bases). Trimming pared 2 bases from V and 8 bases from J, leaving 14 bases between. The CDR3 runs to 14 residues. Germline CDR1 is SGHRS and CDR2 is YFSETQ. CDR3 in amino acids: CASSFLGGNDEQFF. CDR3 in DNA: TGCGCCAGCAGCTTCTTGGGGGGTAACGATGAGCAGTTCTTC.

This chain connects TRBV19 to TRBJ2-7, with D perhaps TRBD1 or TRBD2 (5 bases each). This CDR3 comprises 19 residues. CDR1 is LNHDA, CDR2 SQIVND, per germline (reference sequence). The ends were cut back, 3 bases at V and 6 bases at J, with 30 bases in the middle. CDR3 in DNA: TGTGCCAGTAGTATCTCGGAGCTAGGCCGGGGCCCTACGGTCGGCGAGCAGTACTTC. As protein: CASSISELGRGPTVGEQYF.

V gene TRBV7-6 combines with J gene TRBJ2-7; 7 positions match TRBD2. Germline CDR1 and CDR2: SGHVS and FNYEAQ. J was trimmed by 3 bases and V by 2 bases; bases with no gene match: 4. This CDR3 contains 14 residues. CDR3 DNA sequence: TGTGCCAGCAGCTTAATGGGACTAAACTACGAGCAGTACTTC. It codes for CASSLMGLNYEQYF.